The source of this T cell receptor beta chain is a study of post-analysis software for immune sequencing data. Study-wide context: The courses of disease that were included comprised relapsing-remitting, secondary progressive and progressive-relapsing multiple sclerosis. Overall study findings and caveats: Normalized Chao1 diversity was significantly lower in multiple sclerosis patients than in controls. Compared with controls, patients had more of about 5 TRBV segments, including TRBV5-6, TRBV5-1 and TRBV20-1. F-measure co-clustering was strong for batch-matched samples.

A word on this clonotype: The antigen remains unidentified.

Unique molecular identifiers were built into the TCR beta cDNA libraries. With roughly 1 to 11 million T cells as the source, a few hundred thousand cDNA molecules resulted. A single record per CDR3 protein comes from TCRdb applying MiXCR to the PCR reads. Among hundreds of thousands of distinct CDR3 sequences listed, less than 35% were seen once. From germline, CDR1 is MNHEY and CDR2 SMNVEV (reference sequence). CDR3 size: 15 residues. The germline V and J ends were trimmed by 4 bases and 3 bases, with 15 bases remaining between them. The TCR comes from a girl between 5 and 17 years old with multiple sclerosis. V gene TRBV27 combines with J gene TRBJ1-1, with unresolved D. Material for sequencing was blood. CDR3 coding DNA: TGTGCCAGCAGTTCACTAAGGGATAGGGACACTGAAGCTTTCTTT. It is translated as CASSSLRDRDTEAFF.